The present T cell receptor beta chain was sequenced within a study of cytomegalovirus exposure and HLA in healthy donors. The germline V gene has CDR1 MNHEY and CDR2 SMNVEV (reference sequence). The V end lost 5 bases, the J end lost 3 bases, and 17 bases lay between the germline ends. The CDR3 consists of 15 residues. Produced via immunoSEQ multiplex PCR; TCRdb's table is partial and in-frame only. The data contain about 130,000 clones, around 90% of them singletons. Regarding the study as a whole: Rare sequences made up most TCRs, while some public TCRs were found in many donors. Researchers catalogued roughly 150 TCR beta chains as cytomegalovirus-associated.

As for this clone: Its cognate antigen is unknown.

Donors came from a validation cohort of over a hundred subjects, distinct from the first 666-subject cohort. The TCR was taken from a woman aged 18-29 years in good health and CMV-seronegative. What was sequenced was PBMCs. The gene calls are TRBV27 and TRBJ2-7, with D possibly being TRBD1 (5 bases). CDR3 in amino acids: CASSPSRQSHYEQYF. The CDR3 region has the DNA TGTGCCAGCAGTCCCTCGCGACAGTCACACTACGAGCAGTACTTC.